The entry below describes one TCR beta chain. The trim removed 5 bases at V and 0 bases at J, leaving 13 bases unmatched. This CDR3 comprises 19 residues. Looked up from germline, CDR1 is SGHVS and CDR2 is FQNEAQ. Primers: 60 Vbeta forward and 13 Jbeta reverse. Sequencing used immunoSEQ multiplex PCR; TCRdb keeps in-frame clones, though not all of them. The sample records 100,000 to 150,000 clones, roughly 72% being singletons. This sample is part of a study of cytomegalovirus exposure and HLA in healthy donors. Material for sequencing was PBMCs. This chain joins TRBV7-8 and TRBJ2-6, with TRBD1 identical over 7 bases. This receptor was identified in a man aged 35 to 55 in good health and CMV-seropositive. The CDR3 region has the DNA TGTGCCAGCAGCCAGCGGACAGGTCGGCAGTCCTCTGGGGCCAACGTCCTGACTTTC. Amino acids: CASSQRTGRQSSGANVLTF.